The 32 T cell receptor beta chains reported below all come from one sample, sequenced in a study of T cells after posttransplantation cyclophosphamide. Cyclophosphamide on days +3 and +4 followed busulfan-fludarabine conditioning and a marrow graft. Some clones are missing from TCRdb's copy, which holds only in-frame ones; the method was immunoSEQ multiplex PCR. The top ten hold over 10% of the sample, which has tens of thousands of clones, 70% to 90% seen once. Specimen: PBMCs, collected after allogeneic stem cell transplant with posttransplant cyclophosphamide. The receptors derive from a female patient aged 25-39 years who received an allogeneic stem cell transplant from an unrelated donor, was CMV-positive, and had no GVHD. Part of the T cells may come from the graft donor.

The chain links TRBV11-2 to TRBJ2-5; 8 bases line up with TRBD2. The V and J ends lost 2 bases and 9 bases, in that order; junction bases with no gene match: 5. The CDR3 spans 13 residues. Germline CDR1 reads SGHAT; CDR2 reads FQNNGV. The CDR3 nucleotides are TGTGCCAGCAGCTTAACTCCCGGGGGGGCCCAGTACTTC. This sequence encodes CASSLTPGGAQYF.

The rearrangement uses TRBV7-9 and TRBJ1-4, with D hard to call. CDR1 and CDR2 (germline): SEHNR, FQNEAQ (reference sequence). The CDR3 runs 14 residues. Trimming left V 1 base short and J 0 bases short, with 3 bases between. Here the CDR3 reads CASSLGATNEKLFF. CDR3 bases: TGTGCCAGCAGCTTAGGCGCAACTAATGAAAAACTGTTTTTT. Full variable domain (rest looked up from reference TRBV7-9 and TRBJ1-4): DTGVSQNPRHKITKRGQNVTFRCDPISEHNRLYWYRQTLGQGPEFLTYFQNEAQLEKSRLLSDRFSAERPKGSFSTLEIQRTEQGDSAMYLCASSLGATNEKLFFGSGTQLSVL.

The chain is built from TRBV30 and TRBJ1-5; D is unresolved. This CDR3 spans 16 amino acids. Germline lookup yields CDR1 GTSNPN and CDR2 SVGIG (reference sequence). Trimming pared 3 bases from V and 2 bases from J, leaving 17 bases between. The CDR3 loop reads CAWRERGGQGNQPQHF. CDR3 nucleotides: TGTGCCTGGAGAGAACGGGGAGGGCAGGGCAATCAGCCCCAGCATTTT.

This clone was picked up one time. J is TRBJ1-5 and V is TRBV5-8; D call uncertain. V lost 5 bases and J lost 0, with 12 bases in between. The CDR3 loop spans 15 amino acids. CDR1 SGHTS and CDR2 YDEGEE come from the germline V gene. The CDR3 loop reads CASRGAIHSNQPQHF. The CDR3 DNA sequence: TGTGCCAGCAGAGGAGCAATTCATAGCAATCAGCCCCAGCATTTT.

V gene TRBV19 combines with J gene TRBJ1-6; no clear D gene. The V gene's germline CDR1 is LNHDA and CDR2 SQIVND (reference sequence). V was shortened by 7 bases and J by 13 bases, with 23 bases between the two germline ends. The CDR3 totals 15 residues. The CDR3 DNA is TGTGCCAGTACAGAGGCGTCCCGAGTTTTCACCCCCCTCCACTTT. Amino acids: CASTEASRVFTPLHF.

This clone showed up just once. The chain's CDR3 is CASAERILLNQPQHF. In DNA, the CDR3 is TGTGCCAGCGCTGAGCGGATCCTTCTCAATCAGCCCCAGCATTTT. The V call is TRBV6-5, the J call TRBJ1-5; D is undetermined. This CDR3 contains 15 residues. Germline CDR1 MNHEY, CDR2 SVGAGI. V was cut by 8 bases and J by 3 bases, with 17 bases left in between.

This sequence joins TRBV18 and TRBJ1-1; 12 bases fit TRBD1. CDR1 KGHSH and CDR2 LQKENI come from the germline V gene. V lost 0 bases to trimming and J lost 5 bases; unmatched junction nucleotides: 7. The CDR3 is 17 amino acids. The CDR3 DNA follows: TGTGCCAGCTCACCACCGGTGGGACAGGGGGCAGTAACTGAAGCTTTCTTT. It codes for CASSPPVGQGAVTEAFF.

This clone is a singleton in its sample. This chain uses TRBV5-6 with TRBJ1-1; no clear D. The CDR3 contains 12 residues. V gave up 0 bases and J gave up 5 bases, with 5 bases separating them. Germline V gene data show CDR1 as SGHDT and CDR2 as YYEEEE. The CDR3 DNA follows: TGTGCCAGCAGCTTGGTTTCGACTGAAGCTTTCTTT. Translation: CASSLVSTEAFF.

The chain links TRBV6-6 to TRBJ1-6, with 7 positions matching TRBD1. J gave up 6 bases and V 2 bases, and 7 bases lay outside the gene matches. The V gene's germline CDR1 is MNHNY and CDR2 SVGAGI (reference sequence). The CDR3 has 16 amino acids. CDR3 loop: CASSYVQGRSNSPLHF. The CDR3 bases are TGTGCCAGCAGTTACGTACAGGGGAGGAGTAATTCACCCCTCCACTTT.

V and J are TRBV4-1 and TRBJ2-5, with 9 bases that match TRBD2. Trimming removed 1 base from V and 7 bases from J; junction bases left unmatched: 7. The CDR3 totals 15 residues. Germline CDR1 MGHRA, CDR2 YSYEKL. The CDR3 DNA follows: TGCGCCAGCAGCCAAGTAGCGGGGGTAGGTTGGACCCAGTACTTC. Translation: CASSQVAGVGWTQYF.

This chain connects TRBV30 to TRBJ1-1; 7 nucleotides align to TRBD1. The CDR3 covers 13 residues. The ends lost 2 bases at V and 1 base at J; junction bases unmatched: 1. The germline V gene encodes CDR1 GTSNPN and CDR2 SVGIG (reference sequence). This chain's CDR3 is CAWSYRGNTEAFF. The CDR3 nucleotides are TGTGCCTGGAGTTACAGGGGGAACACTGAAGCTTTCTTT. Combining the CDR3 with reference TRBV30 and TRBJ1-1 gives the whole variable domain SQTIHQWPATLVQPVGSPLSLECTVEGTSNPNLYWYRQAAGRGLQLLFYSVGIGQISSEVPQNLSASRPQDRQFILSSKKLLLSDSGFYLCAWSYRGNTEAFFGQGTRLTVV.

This chain uses TRBV14 with TRBJ1-4; D is undetermined. Germline V gene data show CDR1 as SGHDN and CDR2 as FVKESK. The CDR3 totals 17 residues. The V and J ends lost 2 bases and 0 bases respectively, with 13 bases between them. The CDR3 loop is CASSQLRRSSTNEKLFF. The CDR3 DNA is TGTGCCAGCAGCCAATTGCGGCGGTCGTCAACTAATGAAAAACTGTTTTTT.

The chain uses TRBV13 and TRBJ1-1, with 8 bases aligning to TRBD1. Germline trimming cut 6 bases from V and 11 bases from J; bases unmatched to any gene: 11. The CDR3 covers 13 residues. Germline assignment: CDR1 PRHDT and CDR2 FYEKMQ (reference sequence). DNA of the CDR3: TGTGCCAGCAGGGTTGGACAGGGAGTTTGGGCTTTCTTT. Translating it yields CASRVGQGVWAFF. The complete variable domain, with remaining parts taken from reference TRBV13 and TRBJ1-1, reads AAGVIQSPRHLIKEKRETATLKCYPIPRHDTVYWYQQGPGQDPQFLISFYEKMQSDKGSIPDRFSAQQFSDYHSELNMSSLELGDSALYFCASRVGQGVWAFFGQGTRLTVV.

V usage is TRBV2 and J usage is TRBJ2-7, with 8 bases fitting TRBD1. After removal of 1 base from V and 6 bases from J, the junction contained 8 bases not matched to a gene. Germline values: CDR1 SNHLY, CDR2 FYNNEI. This CDR3 is 15 amino acids long. DNA of the CDR3: TGTGCCAGCAGTGAAGTTTGGACAGGGATGAGCGAGCAGTACTTC. Translating it yields CASSEVWTGMSEQYF.

V usage is TRBV7-2 and J usage is TRBJ1-4; D not resolved. CDR1 is SGHTA, CDR2 FQGNSA, per germline. Trimming took 2 bases from V and 7 from J, leaving 11 bases between them. The CDR3 is made up of 14 amino acids. The CDR3 DNA sequence: TGTGCCAGCAGCTTAATGTCTAGGAGTGAAAAACTGTTTTTT. Translating gives CASSLMSRSEKLFF.

A single count supports this clone. The gene calls are TRBV7-2 and TRBJ2-5; D might be TRBD1 (6 bases). The CDR3 contains 13 residues. Per germline, CDR1 SGHTA and CDR2 FQGNSA. The V end was cut by 5 bases, the J end by 7 bases, with 14 bases between. CDR3 sequence reads: CASSPQGPGTQYF. The CDR3, as DNA: TGTGCCAGCAGCCCCCAGGGGCCCGGGACCCAGTACTTC.

V usage is TRBV27 and J usage is TRBJ2-2; 7 bases line up with TRBD1. Germline-derived CDR1 and CDR2 are MNHEY and SMNVEV (reference sequence). The CDR3 has 14 residues. V was clipped by 7 bases and J by 1 base; unmatched bases: 3. CDR3 nucleotides: TGTGCCAGCACCGGGACAGTGAACACCGGGGAGCTGTTTTTT. Its protein is CASTGTVNTGELFF.

The V call is TRBV29-1, the J call TRBJ1-6; D is uncertain. Trimming pared 6 bases from V and 7 bases from J, leaving 13 bases between. The CDR3 runs to 13 residues. The V gene's germline CDR1 is SQVTM and CDR2 ANQGSEA. CDR3 DNA: TGCAGCGTGAGCGTAGGGAGGAATTCACCCCTCCACTTT. As protein: CSVSVGRNSPLHF.

This clone was recorded a few times. The V gene is TRBV4-1, the J gene TRBJ1-4, with TRBD1 matching 7 bases. Germline V gives CDR1 MGHRA, CDR2 YSYEKL. The V and J ends lost 0 bases and 5 bases, in that order; junction bases with no gene match: 6. This CDR3 has 16 residues. CDR3 protein: CASSQDRQGENEKLFF. The CDR3 DNA reads as TGCGCCAGCAGCCAAGATCGGCAGGGGGAGAATGAAAAACTGTTTTTT.

The gene calls are TRBV2 and TRBJ2-7; no definite D call. The CDR3 runs 14 residues. Germline CDR1 and CDR2: SNHLY and FYNNEI. The germline V and J ends were trimmed by 4 bases and 0 bases, with 10 bases remaining between them. In DNA form, the CDR3 reads TGTGCCAGCAGTGCGACAAGAAGCTCCTACGAGCAGTACTTC. This sequence encodes CASSATRSSYEQYF.

This chain links TRBV27 with TRBJ1-1; tentative D call: TRBD1 (5 bases). CDR3 length equals 13 residues. Germline V gives CDR1 MNHEY, CDR2 SMNVEV (reference sequence). V lost 3 bases and J 2 bases, leaving 7 bases between the germline ends. CDR3 protein: CASSFDSNTEAFF. CDR3 nucleotides: TGTGCCAGCAGTTTCGACAGTAACACTGAAGCTTTCTTT.

The gene calls are TRBV15 and TRBJ2-6; 8 bases agree with TRBD1. The CDR3 has 16 residues. The trim removed 9 bases at V and 2 bases at J, leaving 9 bases unmatched. Germline values: CDR1 LNHNV, CDR2 YYDKDF (reference sequence). CDR3 nucleotide sequence: TGTGCCACAACCCCGGACAGGGTAGCTGGGGCCAACGTCCTGACTTTC. Translating it yields CATTPDRVAGANVLTF.

The V and J genes are TRBV6-1 and TRBJ2-1; D might be TRBD1 (5 bases). CDR3 size: 11 residues. Looked up from germline, CDR1 is MNHNS and CDR2 is SASEGT. The germline V and J ends were trimmed by 8 bases and 9 bases, with 11 bases remaining between them. The CDR3 sequence is CASAQDIEQFF. The CDR3 DNA sequence: TGTGCCAGCGCACAGGATATTGAGCAGTTCTTC.

This clone was picked up a small number of times. This rearrangement joins TRBV14 to TRBJ1-1; D is perhaps TRBD1 (6 bases). Germline CDR1 and CDR2: SGHDN and FVKESK. V was pared by 1 base and J by 8 bases, with 14 bases between. The CDR3 has 14 amino acids. CDR3 loop: CASSQVWTGTEAFF. The CDR3 DNA sequence: TGTGCCAGCAGCCAAGTATGGACCGGGACAGAAGCTTTCTTT.

The genes are TRBV5-4 and TRBJ2-7; 10 bases fit TRBD1. This CDR3 contains 14 residues. With V trimmed by 4 bases and J by 3 bases, 4 bases remained unmatched. The germline V gene has CDR1 SGHNT and CDR2 YYREEE (reference sequence). CDR3 region: CASSPGTGDYEQYF. As DNA, the CDR3 is TGTGCCAGCAGCCCCGGGACAGGGGACTACGAGCAGTACTTC.

This clone was detected once. The chain combines TRBV27 with TRBJ1-1; TRBD1 is a possible D gene (6 bases). From germline, CDR1 is MNHEY and CDR2 SMNVEV (reference sequence). Trimming pared 7 bases from V and 5 bases from J, leaving 17 bases between. CDR3 length: 14 amino acids. CDR3: CASTQQGSDTEAFF. The CDR3 DNA is TGTGCCAGCACCCAACAGGGATCGGATACTGAAGCTTTCTTT.

This sequence joins TRBV11-2 and TRBJ1-5; tentative D call: TRBD1 (6 bases). CDR1 is SGHAT, CDR2 FQNNGV, per germline. Trimming removed 1 base at V and 0 bases at J, with 10 bases between. The length of the CDR3 is 16 residues. CDR3 residues: CASSLGSGASNQPQHF. CDR3 nucleotides: TGTGCCAGCAGCTTAGGGTCAGGGGCTAGCAATCAGCCCCAGCATTTT.

The J gene is TRBJ1-5, the V gene TRBV28; TRBD1 agrees at 8 bases. The CDR3 covers 15 residues. Germline V gene data show CDR1 as MDHEN and CDR2 as SYDVKM. Unmatched junction bases numbered 8, after V lost 7 bases and J lost 3 bases. As DNA, the CDR3 is TGTGCCAGCAAGGATGGACAGGGTTACAATCAGCCCCAGCATTTT. This translates into CASKDGQGYNQPQHF.

V and J are TRBV23-1 and TRBJ1-5; tentatively, D is TRBD1 (5 bases). TRBV23-1 is filed as an ORF, its function uncertain. The CDR3 loop spans 16 amino acids. The germline V and J ends were trimmed by 2 bases and 6 bases, with 17 bases remaining between them. For the CDR3, the DNA is TGCGCCAGCAGTCAAAACCCTCTGCAGGGCGGTCAGCCCCAGCATTTT. Protein product: CASSQNPLQGGQPQHF.

The rearrangement links TRBV4-3 to TRBJ2-2; 10 bases agree with TRBD2. The CDR3 covers 16 residues. Germline-derived CDR1 and CDR2 are LGHNA and YSLEER. Unmatched junction bases numbered 1, after V lost 0 bases and J lost 3 bases. This CDR3 is CASSQDGTSDTGELFF. The CDR3 nucleotides read TGCGCCAGCAGCCAAGACGGGACTAGCGACACCGGGGAGCTGTTTTTT.

CDR3 in amino acids: CASSLGAPFLTDTQYF. The CDR3 bases are TGTGCCAGCAGCTTAGGTGCGCCCTTTCTCACAGATACGCAGTATTTT. V usage is TRBV7-2 and J usage is TRBJ2-3; D uncertain. V lost 1 base, J lost 2 bases, and 13 bases lay in between. CDR1 is SGHTA, CDR2 FQGNSA, per germline. The CDR3 runs to 16 residues.

The J gene is TRBJ1-2, the V gene TRBV19; 8 bases align to TRBD1. The length of the CDR3 is 17 residues. The V segment lost 0 bases and the J segment 7 bases; nucleotides outside the gene matches: 13. CDR1 LNHDA and CDR2 SQIVND come from the germline V gene (reference sequence). The CDR3 region is CASSIDPGRGRSGGYTF. DNA of the CDR3: TGTGCCAGTAGTATAGACCCAGGCAGGGGGCGGAGCGGTGGCTACACCTTC.